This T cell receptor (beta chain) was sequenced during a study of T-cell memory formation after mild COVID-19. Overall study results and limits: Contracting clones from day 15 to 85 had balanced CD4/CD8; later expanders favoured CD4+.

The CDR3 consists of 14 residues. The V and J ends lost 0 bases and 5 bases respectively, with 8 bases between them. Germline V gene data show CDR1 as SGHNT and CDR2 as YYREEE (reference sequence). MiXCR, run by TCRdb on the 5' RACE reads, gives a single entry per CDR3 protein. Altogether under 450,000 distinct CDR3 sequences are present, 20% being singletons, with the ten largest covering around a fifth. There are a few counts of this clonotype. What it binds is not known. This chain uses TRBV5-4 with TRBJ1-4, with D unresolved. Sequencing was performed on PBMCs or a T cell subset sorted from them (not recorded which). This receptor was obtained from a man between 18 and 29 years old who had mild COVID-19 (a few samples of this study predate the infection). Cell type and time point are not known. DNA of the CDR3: TGTGCCAGCAGCTTGGCGGCAGAGAATGAAAAACTGTTTTTT. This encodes CASSLAAENEKLFF.